The next 9 T cell receptor beta chains were all read from a single sample in a study of shared clonotypes between healthy human individuals. This table comes from immunoSEQ multiplex PCR, and its TCRdb copy is limited to in-frame clones, with some not included. The table records some 2.3 million clones, approximately 95% of them present only once. Sequenced sample: naive CD4+ T cells from PBMCs. The subset here: CD45RA+ positively selected. These receptor sequences come from a man aged 18 to 30 in good health. Some clones in this sample may be carry-over from other donors' samples.

The chain employs TRBV28 and TRBJ1-2, with 10 nucleotides matching TRBD1. This CDR3 is built from 17 residues. The V gene end was trimmed by 2 bases and the J gene end by 4 bases; junction bases not matched to a gene: 10. From germline, CDR1 is MDHEN and CDR2 SYDVKM. The CDR3 DNA sequence: TGTGCCAGCAGTTTAGCCGGGACAGGGGTGTTACGCTATGGCTACACCTTC. It codes for CASSLAGTGVLRYGYTF.

The chain combines TRBV5-1 with TRBJ2-7; D perhaps matches TRBD2 (5 bases). Germline CDR1 and CDR2: SGHRS and YFSETQ. V shed 4 bases and J shed 5 bases, with 10 bases lying between them. The CDR3 is 12 amino acids. The CDR3 DNA sequence: TGCGCCAGCAGCCCCCCCGGGAACGAGCAGTACTTC. Residues: CASSPPGNEQYF.

This sequence joins TRBV5-1 and TRBJ2-2; TRBD1 agrees at 12 bases. CDR1 is SGHRS and CDR2 is YFSETQ in the germline V gene. The V and J ends lost 3 bases and 4 bases, in that order; junction bases with no gene match: 10. The CDR3 has 18 residues. CDR3 in amino acids: CASSYHGTGGYVTGELFF. CDR3 DNA: TGCGCCAGCAGCTACCATGGGACAGGGGGCTACGTCACCGGGGAGCTGTTTTTT.

The chain is built from TRBV18 and TRBJ2-1; no definite D call. The germline CDR1 and CDR2 sequences are KGHSH and LQKENI. This CDR3 has 12 residues. V lost 6 bases to trimming and J lost 9 bases, with 12 bases between them. CDR3 nucleotides: TGTGCCAGCTCTGAACGGGCCAGTGAGCAGTTCTTC. Translation: CASSERASEQFF.

The genes are TRBV7-9 and TRBJ1-1, with D possibly TRBD1 on 6 matching bases. CDR1 is SEHNR, CDR2 FQNEAQ, per germline (reference sequence). The CDR3 runs 13 residues. Trimming took off 2 bases at V and 4 bases at J, with 8 bases between the two ends. Here the CDR3 reads CASSLQQGTEAFF. CDR3 nucleotides: TGTGCCAGCAGCTTACAACAGGGCACTGAAGCTTTCTTT.

The chain joins TRBV28 to TRBJ2-7; D is possibly TRBD2 (7 bases). Germline CDR1 reads MDHEN; CDR2 reads SYDVKM. The CDR3 consists of 13 residues. Trimming removed 7 bases from V and 2 bases from J, with 12 bases in between. The chain's CDR3 is CASIRGGAYEQYF. The CDR3 nucleotides are TGTGCCAGCATCCGAGGGGGGGCCTACGAGCAGTACTTC.

V and J are TRBV28 and TRBJ1-2; maybe TRBD1 (5 bases). CDR1 is MDHEN, CDR2 SYDVKM, per germline. The V end lost 4 bases, the J end lost 4 bases, and 10 bases lay between the germline ends. The CDR3 covers 13 residues. As DNA, the CDR3 is TGTGCCAGCAGTTCTCAGGGTGCCTATGGCTACACCTTC. It encodes CASSSQGAYGYTF.

The V and J genes are TRBV27 and TRBJ1-4; D is ambiguous. CDR1 and CDR2 from the germline V gene are MNHEY and SMNVEV (reference sequence). The length of the CDR3 is 13 residues. The ends were cut back, 5 bases at V and 11 bases at J, with 15 bases in the middle. In DNA form, the CDR3 reads TGTGCCAGCAGTCTCGAGGACGGGGAGAAACTGTTTTTT. It translates to CASSLEDGEKLFF. The full variable domain, its missing parts supplied by reference TRBV27 and TRBJ1-4, is EAQVTQNPRYLITVTGKKLTVTCSQNMNHEYMSWYRQDPGLGLRQIYYSMNVEVTDKGDVPEGYKVSRKEKRNFPLILESPSPNQTSLYFCASSLEDGEKLFFGSGTQLSVL.

This clone has more than one count but fewer than ten. The rearrangement uses TRBV19 and TRBJ1-5; tentative D call: TRBD1 (5 bases). V lost 9 bases and J 5 bases, leaving 17 bases between the germline ends. CDR3 length: 14 residues. CDR1 and CDR2 (germline): LNHDA, SQIVND (reference sequence). The CDR3 region has the DNA TGTGCCAGCCGCCGGGGCCGGCGGGATCAGCCCCAGCATTTT. Translation gives CASRRGRRDQPQHF.